This T cell receptor (beta chain) was captured by sequencing in a study of cytomegalovirus exposure and HLA in healthy donors. CDR3 size: 14 residues. With 4 bases clipped from V and 1 base from J, the junction kept 1 base outside the gene matches. Germline V gene lookup returns CDR1 SGHTA and CDR2 FQGNSA. The PCR contained 60 Vbeta and 13 Jbeta primers. Libraries were prepared by immunoSEQ multiplex PCR; TCRdb keeps only in-frame clonotypes and omits some of them. The sample records approximately 190,000 clones, around four fifths being singletons. The receptor comes from a woman aged 45-59 years in good health and CMV-seropositive. Sequencing used PBMCs. V is TRBV7-2 and J is TRBJ2-3; 8 bases align to TRBD1. In DNA, the CDR3 is TGTGCCAGCAGCTACAGGGGGGGCACAGATACGCAGTATTTT. Protein product: CASSYRGGTDTQYF. The entire variable domain, with the rest obtained from reference TRBV7-2 and TRBJ2-3, is as follows: GAGVSQSPSNKVTEKGKDVELRCDPISGHTALYWYRQSLGQGLEFLIYFQGNSAPDKSGLPSDRFSAERTGGSVSTLTIQRTQQEDSAVYLCASSYRGGTDTQYFGPGTRLTVL.